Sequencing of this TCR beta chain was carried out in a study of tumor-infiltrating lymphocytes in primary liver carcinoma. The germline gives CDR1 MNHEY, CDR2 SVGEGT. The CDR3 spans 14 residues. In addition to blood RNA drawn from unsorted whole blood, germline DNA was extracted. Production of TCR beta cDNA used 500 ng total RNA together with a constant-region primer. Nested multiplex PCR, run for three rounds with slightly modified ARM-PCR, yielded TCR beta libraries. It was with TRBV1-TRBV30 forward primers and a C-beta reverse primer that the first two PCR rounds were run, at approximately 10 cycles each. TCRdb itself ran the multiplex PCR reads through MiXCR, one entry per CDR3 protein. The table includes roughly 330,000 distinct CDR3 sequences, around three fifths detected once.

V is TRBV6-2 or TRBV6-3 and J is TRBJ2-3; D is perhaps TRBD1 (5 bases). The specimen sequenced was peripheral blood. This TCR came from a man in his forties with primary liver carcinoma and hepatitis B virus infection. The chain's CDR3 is CVTLRTPSSDTQYF. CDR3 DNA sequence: TGTGTCACCTTGAGGACACCTTCATCAGATACGCAGTATTTT.